The next 2 T cell receptor beta chains were all read from a single sample in a study of shared clonotypes between healthy human individuals. Clones were sequenced by immunoSEQ multiplex PCR, and TCRdb holds only the in-frame ones, with some missing. This table holds about 1.9 million clones, approximately 92% found once. Selected positively for CCR7 and CD45RO-negative, naive CD8 cells excluded terminally differentiated effector memory CD45RA+ cells. The sequencing sample was made of naive CD8+ T cells from PBMCs. The receptors come from a man aged 18 to 29 in good health. Some clones in this sample may be carry-over from other donors' samples.

The V and J genes are TRBV6-1 and TRBJ2-1; D may be TRBD1 (6 bases). Germline lookup yields CDR1 MNHNS and CDR2 SASEGT. The CDR3 covers 13 residues. V lost 5 bases and J 9 bases, leaving 14 bases between the germline ends. The CDR3 DNA is TGTGCCAGCAGTACAGGGCAGGTCGGTGAGCAGTTCTTC. It specifies CASSTGQVGEQFF.

This chain uses TRBV5-1 with TRBJ2-5; D perhaps matches TRBD2 (6 bases). Trimming took 4 bases from V and 3 from J, leaving 28 bases between them. The CDR3 length is 19 residues. Germline CDR1 is SGHRS and CDR2 is YFSETQ. CDR3 residues: CASSPVILVGAGREETQYF. In nucleotides, the CDR3 is TGCGCCAGCAGCCCCGTAATCCTGGTGGGAGCGGGTAGGGAAGAGACCCAGTACTTC.